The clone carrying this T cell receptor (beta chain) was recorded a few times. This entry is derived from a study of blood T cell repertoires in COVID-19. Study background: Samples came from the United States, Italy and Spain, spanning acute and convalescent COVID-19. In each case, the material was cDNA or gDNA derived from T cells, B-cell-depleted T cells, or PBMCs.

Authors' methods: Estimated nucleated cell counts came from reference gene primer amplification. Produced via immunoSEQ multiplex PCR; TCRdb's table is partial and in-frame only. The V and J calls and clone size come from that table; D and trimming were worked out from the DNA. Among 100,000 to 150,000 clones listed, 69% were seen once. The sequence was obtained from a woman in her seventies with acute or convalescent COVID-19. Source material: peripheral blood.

The DNA for the CDR3 is TGTGCCATCAGGGGACTAGCGGGAGACTACGAGCAGTACTTC. Encoded protein: CAIRGLAGDYEQYF. This sequence joins TRBV10-3 and TRBJ2-7, with 14 nucleotides matching TRBD2. V shed 6 bases, J shed 3 bases, and the junction held 1 base outside the gene matches. CDR3 length: 14 residues. Germline lookup yields CDR1 ENHRY and CDR2 SYGVKD.